This T cell receptor (beta chain) was captured by sequencing in a study of blood T cell repertoires in COVID-19. Overall study: COVID-19 samples, acute and convalescent, were from the United States, Italy and Spain.

Cohorts were based on clinical histories the participants reported. A PCR-confirmed or clinician-diagnosed COVID-19 case had contacted exposed participants within 2 weeks of entry. The CDR3 covers 15 residues. Germline CDR1 and CDR2: LNHDA and SQIVND (reference sequence). The ends lost 7 bases at V and 4 bases at J; junction bases unmatched: 12. Original analysis: Using reference gene primer amplification, nucleated cell counts were estimated. Some clones are missing from TCRdb's copy, which holds only in-frame ones; the method was immunoSEQ multiplex PCR. V and J calls and clone size are copied from that table; D and trimming were computed from the DNA. The table includes 300,000 to 350,000 clones, roughly 90% detected once.

This sequence was found in a woman aged 25-40 years who had been exposed to COVID-19. Sequencing was done on a sample of PBMCs or T cells enriched from blood (not recorded which). V is TRBV19 and J is TRBJ1-2; TRBD1 aligns across 7 bases. The CDR3: CASTPQSKGAYGYTF. CDR3 nucleotide sequence: TGTGCCAGTACCCCACAATCGAAGGGGGCCTATGGCTACACCTTC.